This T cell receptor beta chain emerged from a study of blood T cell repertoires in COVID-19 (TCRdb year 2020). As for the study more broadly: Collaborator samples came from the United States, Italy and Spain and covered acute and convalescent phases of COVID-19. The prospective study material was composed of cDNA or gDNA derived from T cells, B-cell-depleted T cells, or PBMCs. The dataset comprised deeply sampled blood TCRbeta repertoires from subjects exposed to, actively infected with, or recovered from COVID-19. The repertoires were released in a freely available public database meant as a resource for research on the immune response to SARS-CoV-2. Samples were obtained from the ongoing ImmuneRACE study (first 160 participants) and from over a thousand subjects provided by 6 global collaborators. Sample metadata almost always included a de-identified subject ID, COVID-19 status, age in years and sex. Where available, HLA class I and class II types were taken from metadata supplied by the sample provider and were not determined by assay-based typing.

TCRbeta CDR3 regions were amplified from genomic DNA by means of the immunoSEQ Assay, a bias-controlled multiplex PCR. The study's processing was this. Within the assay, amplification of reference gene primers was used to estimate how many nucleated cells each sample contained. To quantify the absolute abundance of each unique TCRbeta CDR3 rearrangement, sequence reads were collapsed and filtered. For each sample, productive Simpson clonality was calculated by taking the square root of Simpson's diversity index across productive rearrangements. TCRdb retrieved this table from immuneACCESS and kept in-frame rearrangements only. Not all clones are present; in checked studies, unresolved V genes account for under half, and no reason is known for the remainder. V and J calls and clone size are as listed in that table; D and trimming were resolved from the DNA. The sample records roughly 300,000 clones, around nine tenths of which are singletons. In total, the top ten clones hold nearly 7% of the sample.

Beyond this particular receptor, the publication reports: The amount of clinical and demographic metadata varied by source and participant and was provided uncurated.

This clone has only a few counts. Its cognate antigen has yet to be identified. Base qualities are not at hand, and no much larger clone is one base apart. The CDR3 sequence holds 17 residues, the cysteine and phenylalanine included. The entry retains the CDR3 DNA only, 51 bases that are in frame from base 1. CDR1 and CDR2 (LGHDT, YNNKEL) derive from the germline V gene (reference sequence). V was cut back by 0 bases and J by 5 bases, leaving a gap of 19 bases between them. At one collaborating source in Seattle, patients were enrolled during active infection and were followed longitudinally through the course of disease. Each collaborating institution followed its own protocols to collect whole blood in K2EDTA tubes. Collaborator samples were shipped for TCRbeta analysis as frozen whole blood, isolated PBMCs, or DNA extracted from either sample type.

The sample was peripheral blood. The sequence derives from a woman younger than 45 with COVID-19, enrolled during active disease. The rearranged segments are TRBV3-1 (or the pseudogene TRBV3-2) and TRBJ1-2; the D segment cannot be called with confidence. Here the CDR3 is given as CASSQDSPRPGGYGYTF. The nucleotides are TGTGCCAGCAGCCAAGACTCCCCTAGGCCAGGAGGGTATGGCTACACCTTC.